These 27 T cell receptor beta chains were all obtained from the same sample, sequenced in a study of blood T cell repertoires in COVID-19. The assay was immunoSEQ multiplex PCR, and TCRdb's table has in-frame clones only and misses some. The sample records 380,000 or so clones, roughly 88% being singletons. The source material was PBMCs or T cells enriched from blood (not recorded which). The receptors were gathered from a woman in her 40s with acute COVID-19.

The chain carries TRBV6-5 and TRBJ2-1; D is possibly TRBD1 (6 bases). The V end was cut by 5 bases, the J end by 0 bases, with 11 bases between. The germline CDR1 and CDR2 sequences are MNHEY and SVGAGI. The CDR3 consists of 15 residues. CDR3 region: CASSPDRTSYNEQFF. The CDR3 coding sequence is TGTGCCAGCAGTCCCGACAGGACCTCCTACAATGAGCAGTTCTTC.

The J gene is TRBJ1-1, the V gene TRBV18; maybe TRBD1 (5 bases). V was cut by 6 bases and J by 4 bases, with 12 bases left in between. The CDR3 has 13 amino acids. Germline values: CDR1 KGHSH, CDR2 LQKENI. The CDR3 nucleotides are TGTGCCAGCTCGCGGGGCGCGGGCACTGAAGCTTTCTTT. It is translated as CASSRGAGTEAFF.

V usage is TRBV5-4 and J usage is TRBJ2-7, with 9 bases that match TRBD1. CDR1 is SGHNT and CDR2 is YYREEE in the germline V gene (reference sequence). The CDR3 contains 14 residues. With 3 bases clipped from V and 5 bases from J, the junction kept 6 bases outside the gene matches. Here the CDR3 reads CASSSRDRVHEQYF. In nucleotides, the CDR3 is TGTGCCAGCAGCTCCCGGGACAGGGTCCACGAGCAGTACTTC.

The V gene is TRBV19, the J gene TRBJ1-6, with TRBD1 identical over 7 bases. V shed 5 bases, J shed 10 bases, and the junction held 14 bases outside the gene matches. This CDR3 is built from 16 residues. Germline V gives CDR1 LNHDA, CDR2 SQIVND (reference sequence). In nucleotides, the CDR3 is TGTGCCAGTAGTGAGATCTCGACAGGGCCCGGGTCACCCCTCCACTTT. Residues: CASSEISTGPGSPLHF.

The V gene is TRBV7-8, the J gene TRBJ1-4; the match to TRBD1 covers 7 bases. The CDR3 has 15 amino acids. Per germline, CDR1 SGHVS and CDR2 FQNEAQ. The J segment lost 4 bases and the V segment lost 3 bases, leaving 5 bases of the junction unmatched. The CDR3 loop reads CASSFNRGSNEKLFF. CDR3 DNA: TGTGCCAGCAGCTTCAACAGGGGCAGTAATGAAAAACTGTTTTTT.

The chain employs TRBV5-1 and TRBJ2-7, with TRBD2 as a possible D gene (6 bases). Germline CDR1 is SGHRS and CDR2 is YFSETQ. This CDR3 has 14 amino acids. V lost 0 bases, J lost 1 base, and 8 bases lay in between. The CDR3 spells CASSLVDYSYEQYF. As DNA, the CDR3 is TGCGCCAGCAGCTTGGTGGACTATTCCTACGAGCAGTACTTC.

The chain joins TRBV7-6 to TRBJ1-1; TRBD1 matches at 7 bases. This CDR3 is built from 14 residues. With V trimmed by 5 bases and J by 6 bases, 9 bases remained unmatched. Germline V lookup: CDR1 SGHVS, CDR2 FNYEAQ. CDR3 sequence (DNA): TGTGCCAGCAGCCCCGGCGCGGGGACAGCTGAAGCTTTCTTT. Its translation is CASSPGAGTAEAFF.

In this sample, this clone turned up once. CDR3 DNA sequence: TGTGCCAGCGCGGCAGGGAACCTAAACACTGAAGCTTTCTTT. Translation gives CASAAGNLNTEAFF. This rearrangement joins TRBV11-3 to TRBJ1-1; TRBD1 is a possible D gene (5 bases). The CDR3 length is 14 residues. Germline loops: CDR1 SGHNT, CDR2 YENEEA. The V end lost 8 bases, the J end lost 2 bases, and 15 bases lay between the germline ends.

This clone was observed a few times. At one boundary the junction diverges from the germline segment, which might be a read error. V usage is TRBV6-5 and J usage is TRBJ1-4; D may be TRBD1 (6 bases). Germline CDR1 reads MNHEY; CDR2 reads SVGAGI. The CDR3 runs to 15 residues. The chain's CDR3 is CASSYSGGGNEKLFF. Written as DNA, the CDR3 is TGTGCCAGCAGTTACTCAGGGGGTGGGAATGAGAAACTGTTTTTT.

The CDR3 loop is CASSLARGKLFF. The DNA for the CDR3 is TGCGCCAGCAGCTTGGCCAGGGGAAAACTGTTTTTT. The J gene is TRBJ1-4, the V gene TRBV5-1, with a tentative D call TRBD1 (6 bases). The CDR3 is 12 residues long. In germline, CDR1 is SGHRS, CDR2 YFSETQ. Trimming took off 0 bases at V and 10 bases at J, with 7 bases between the two ends.

This clone was found once. The CDR3 spells CASRSVWGAGANVLTF. For the CDR3, the DNA is TGTGCCAGCAGATCTGTTTGGGGGGCTGGGGCCAACGTCCTGACTTTC. The chain is built from TRBV5-8 and TRBJ2-6, with D possibly being TRBD2 (6 bases). The CDR3 length is 16 residues. Between the trimmed V and J ends, which lost 5 bases and 2 bases, there was a span of 14 bases. The germline V gene encodes CDR1 SGHTS and CDR2 YDEGEE.

The chain joins TRBV18 to TRBJ1-2; no clear D. The V end was cut by 5 bases, the J end by 5 bases, with 24 bases between. The CDR3 is 17 amino acids. Germline V gives CDR1 KGHSH, CDR2 LQKENI. This chain's CDR3 is CASSSTDGNFGEYGYTF. The CDR3 coding sequence is TGTGCCAGCTCATCCACGGACGGGAATTTTGGGGAATATGGCTACACCTTC.

This clone was seen once. The CDR3 here is CASSSAGQDGNTIYF. The CDR3 DNA reads as TGTGCCAGCAGCTCCGCGGGCCAGGATGGAAACACCATATATTTT. V and J are TRBV5-4 and TRBJ1-3; D not resolved. Trimming stripped 3 bases from V and 3 bases from J, with 13 bases between. Looked up from germline, CDR1 is SGHNT and CDR2 is YYREEE (reference sequence). CDR3 size: 15 residues.

The rearrangement uses TRBV20-1 and TRBJ2-7; 10 bases align to TRBD2. V shed 3 bases, J shed 4 bases, and the junction held 6 bases outside the gene matches. There are 14 residues in the CDR3. Germline CDR1 is DFQATT and CDR2 is SNEGSKA (reference sequence). DNA for the CDR3: TGCAGTGCTAGTGGTAGCGGGGGGCAATACGAGCAGTACTTC. It codes for CSASGSGGQYEQYF.

The V gene is TRBV2, the J gene TRBJ1-5, with TRBD1 identical over 10 bases. The CDR3 totals 14 residues. The germline V gene encodes CDR1 SNHLY and CDR2 FYNNEI. Losses at the gene ends were 5 bases for V and 5 bases for J; bases not matched to a gene: 3. The CDR3 DNA follows: TGTGCCAGCAGTCGGGACAGGGGAGATCAGCCCCAGCATTTT. This translates into CASSRDRGDQPQHF.

J is TRBJ2-4 and V is TRBV19; 8 nucleotides agree with TRBD1. J gave up 9 bases and V 7 bases, and 14 bases lay outside the gene matches. Germline CDR1 and CDR2: LNHDA and SQIVND (reference sequence). The CDR3 covers 15 residues. CDR3 protein: CASIGRKTGGSIQYF. The CDR3 bases are TGTGCCAGTATAGGGCGAAAAACAGGGGGGAGCATTCAGTACTTC.

The chain carries TRBV18 and TRBJ2-7; 8 bases line up with TRBD1. This CDR3 comprises 14 residues. V lost 8 bases and J lost 6; bases outside the gene matches: 12. Per germline, CDR1 KGHSH and CDR2 LQKENI. The DNA of the CDR3 is TGTGCCAGCCACTCGGGGCAGGGGGCGTTCGAGCAGTACTTC. It translates to CASHSGQGAFEQYF. Using reference TRBV18 and TRBJ2-7 for the parts outside the CDR3, the full variable domain is NAGVMQNPRHLVRRRGQEARLRCSPMKGHSHVYWYRQLPEEGLKFMVYLQKENIIDESGMPKERFSAEFPKEGPSILRIQQVVRGDSAAYFCASHSGQGAFEQYFGPGTRLTVT.

The V call is TRBV5-1, the J call TRBJ2-7; 7 bases are a match to TRBD1. This CDR3 spans 14 amino acids. Trimming cost V 2 bases and J 5 bases; bases outside gene matches: 7. The germline V gene encodes CDR1 SGHRS and CDR2 YFSETQ. DNA for the CDR3: TGCGCCAGCAGCTTTACAGGGGTAGCGAACGAGCAGTACTTC. Translation: CASSFTGVANEQYF.

V and J are TRBV11-3 and TRBJ2-1, with D possibly matching TRBD1 (5 bases). The CDR3 has 13 amino acids. In germline, CDR1 is SGHNT, CDR2 YENEEA. Trimming left V 6 bases short and J 5 bases short, with 11 bases between. In nucleotides, the CDR3 is TGTGCCAGCAGTTTGGGGCGTAACAATGAGCAGTTCTTC. Protein product: CASSLGRNNEQFF.

V gene TRBV9 combines with J gene TRBJ2-3; the match to TRBD2 covers 9 bases. With 3 bases clipped from V and 2 bases from J, the junction kept 4 bases outside the gene matches. The germline gives CDR1 SGDLS, CDR2 YYNGEE. The CDR3 length is 15 residues. The CDR3 DNA reads as TGTGCCAGCAGCGCCGGGACTAGCCCCACAGATACGCAGTATTTT. This translates into CASSAGTSPTDTQYF.

V is TRBV6-5 and J is TRBJ1-2, with D possibly being TRBD1 (5 bases). CDR3 length: 12 amino acids. CDR1 and CDR2 (germline): MNHEY, SVGAGI. Trimming cost V 7 bases and J 2 bases, with 8 bases left between them. CDR3 sequence reads: CASKGQNYGYTF. CDR3 DNA: TGTGCCAGCAAAGGACAAAACTATGGCTACACCTTC.

This chain joins TRBV5-1 and TRBJ1-1; TRBD1 matches at 7 bases. Trimming cost V 0 bases and J 6 bases; bases outside gene matches: 20. The germline CDR1 and CDR2 sequences are SGHRS and YFSETQ. The CDR3 sequence is 19 residues long. This CDR3 reads CASSLVAGGSLYLSPEAFF. The CDR3 bases are TGCGCCAGCAGCTTGGTGGCAGGGGGAAGCTTATATCTCTCGCCTGAAGCTTTCTTT. Supplemented by reference TRBV5-1 and TRBJ1-1, the full variable domain reads KAGVTQTPRYLIKTRGQQVTLSCSPISGHRSVSWYQQTPGQGLQFLFEYFSETQRNKGNFPGRFSGRQFSNSRSEMNVSTLELGDSALYLCASSLVAGGSLYLSPEAFFGQGTRLTVV.

The V and J genes are TRBV9 and TRBJ1-3, with D possibly TRBD1 on 6 matching bases. The germline V gene has CDR1 SGDLS and CDR2 YYNGEE. Trimming stripped 3 bases from V and 0 bases from J, with 13 bases between. The CDR3 runs 16 residues. The DNA for the CDR3 is TGTGCCAGCAGCGACCCTCAAGGGGGCTCTGGAAACACCATATATTTT. Amino acids: CASSDPQGGSGNTIYF.

V usage is TRBV2 and J usage is TRBJ2-1; 9 nucleotides agree with TRBD1. The CDR3 runs 15 residues. Germline CDR1 and CDR2: SNHLY and FYNNEI. V lost 5 bases to trimming and J lost 4 bases; unmatched junction nucleotides: 6. CDR3 loop: CASSYSGQGYNEQFF. CDR3 in DNA: TGTGCCAGCAGTTACTCGGGACAGGGATACAATGAGCAGTTCTTC.

This CDR3 reads CASRAGTGVREQYF. In nucleotides, the CDR3 is TGTGCCAGCAGAGCCGGGACAGGGGTCCGCGAGCAGTACTTC. The V call is TRBV2, the J call TRBJ2-7, with 10 nucleotides matching TRBD1. Unmatched junction bases numbered 8, after V lost 6 bases and J lost 6 bases. Germline loops: CDR1 SNHLY, CDR2 FYNNEI. The CDR3 has 14 amino acids.

The V call is TRBV30, the J call TRBJ2-5; 8 bases agree with TRBD1. Germline CDR1 is GTSNPN and CDR2 is SVGIG (reference sequence). V was pared by 2 bases and J by 1 base, with 15 bases of the junction left unmatched. CDR3 length: 18 residues. The CDR3 spells CAWSPAFSTGVGQETQYF. CDR3 DNA sequence: TGTGCCTGGAGTCCTGCCTTCTCGACAGGGGTAGGCCAAGAGACCCAGTACTTC.

This chain connects TRBV9 to TRBJ2-7; maybe TRBD2 (5 bases). V was trimmed by 4 bases and J by 6 bases, leaving 14 bases between them. There are 13 residues in the CDR3. CDR1 and CDR2 from the germline V gene are SGDLS and YYNGEE. The CDR3 reads CASSSGPRGEQYF. Here the CDR3 DNA reads TGTGCCAGCAGCTCCGGGCCTCGGGGCGAGCAGTACTTC.